These 22 T cell receptor beta chains originate from one sample sequenced in a study of TIL therapy for anti-PD-1-resistant metastatic lung cancer. The libraries were made with immunoSEQ v3. The data were produced by immunoSEQ multiplex PCR, yet TCRdb's version contains in-frame clones alone and is incomplete. The sample contains about 52,000 clones, 79% of which appear only once. Noted time point: pre-treatment sample, taken before nivolumab and TIL therapy. The starting material was blood, obtained at baseline. The receptors shown here come from a woman between 30 and 79 years old with non-small cell lung cancer.

This chain links TRBV6-8 with TRBJ1-1, with 7 bases fitting TRBD1. Per the germline V gene, CDR1 is MNHGY and CDR2 is SAAAGT. The CDR3 is 12 amino acids. Germline trimming cut 7 bases from V and 5 bases from J; bases unmatched to any gene: 4. Here the CDR3 reads CASTGGRTEAFF. Here the CDR3 DNA reads TGTGCCAGCACAGGGGGAAGGACTGAAGCTTTCTTT.

This clone was seen a handful of times. The gene calls are TRBV19 and TRBJ1-1, with a tentative D call TRBD1 (6 bases). The CDR3 has 14 amino acids. Germline V CDR1 and CDR2: LNHDA, SQIVND (reference sequence). Trimming took 6 bases from V and 0 from J, leaving 11 bases between them. CDR3 protein: CASSKTGMNTEAFF. CDR3 in DNA: TGTGCCAGTAGCAAAACAGGGATGAACACTGAAGCTTTCTTT.

The rearrangement links TRBV10-1 to TRBJ1-5; weak D call: TRBD1 (6 bases). V shed 8 bases and J shed 5 bases, with 13 bases lying between them. The CDR3 runs 13 residues. Germline V lookup: CDR1 WNHNN, CDR2 SYGVQD (reference sequence). The CDR3 bases are TGCGCCAGCTCAAGACAGGCCGATCAGCCCCAGCATTTT. Its protein product is CASSRQADQPQHF.

The chain carries TRBV6-6 and TRBJ2-2, with D unclear. Germline V gene lookup returns CDR1 MNHNY and CDR2 SVGAGI (reference sequence). The CDR3 loop spans 16 amino acids. V was clipped by 6 bases and J by 1 base, with 15 bases between them. CDR3 bases: TGTGCCAGCAGATTTCCACGTACCCTGAACACCGGGGAGCTGTTTTTT. Translating it yields CASRFPRTLNTGELFF.

This clone has a handful of counts. The V call is TRBV11-2, the J call TRBJ2-7; D tentatively reads TRBD1 or TRBD2 (5 bases each). Germline V gene sequence: CDR1 SGHAT, CDR2 FQNNGV. V lost 1 base and J lost 6, with 19 bases in between. This CDR3 is built from 16 residues. In nucleotides, the CDR3 is TGTGCCAGCAGCTTAGGCCCAGCCGGGACGGTTGGCGAGCAGTACTTC. As protein: CASSLGPAGTVGEQYF.

The chain couples TRBV6-6 to TRBJ1-3; no definite D call. The CDR3 runs 13 residues. Per germline, CDR1 MNHNY and CDR2 SVGAGI (reference sequence). Trimming took off 6 bases at V and 0 bases at J, with 6 bases between the two ends. CDR3 loop: CASSRSSGNTIYF. DNA of the CDR3: TGTGCCAGCAGCAGGAGCTCTGGAAACACCATATATTTT.

This chain joins TRBV7-2 and TRBJ2-7, with TRBD1 matching 9 bases. The ends lost 3 bases at V and 4 bases at J; junction bases unmatched: 4. Germline CDR1 SGHTA, CDR2 FQGNSA. The CDR3 loop spans 14 amino acids. DNA for the CDR3: TGTGCCAGCAGCTTTCAGGACAGGGGTTACGAGCAGTACTTC. It translates to CASSFQDRGYEQYF.

This clone occurred a few times. This chain uses TRBV14 with TRBJ2-7; D may correspond to TRBD1 or TRBD2 (5 bases each). V was clipped by 3 bases and J by 4 bases, with 13 bases between them. CDR1 SGHDN and CDR2 FVKESK come from the germline V gene. CDR3 length: 14 amino acids. As DNA, the CDR3 is TGTGCCAGCAGCCATGTAGGGGACGGGTACGAGCAGTACTTC. Its translation is CASSHVGDGYEQYF.

V gene TRBV6-5 combines with J gene TRBJ2-7, with 7 bases fitting TRBD1. The CDR3 has 14 residues. Germline V lookup: CDR1 MNHEY, CDR2 SVGAGI. The trim removed 5 bases at V and 0 bases at J, leaving 4 bases unmatched. The CDR3 reads CASSLYRGSYEQYF. In DNA form, the CDR3 reads TGTGCCAGCAGTCTATACAGGGGCTCCTACGAGCAGTACTTC.

V usage is TRBV27 and J usage is TRBJ2-3; D gene unclear. V dropped 4 bases and J dropped 13 bases, with 15 bases sitting between them. Germline CDR1 reads MNHEY; CDR2 reads SMNVEV (reference sequence). The CDR3 is made up of 12 amino acids. DNA of the CDR3: TGTGCCAGCAGTTCAGTCCAGGCAGACGAGTATTTT. Translating gives CASSSVQADEYF.

The V gene is TRBV9, the J gene TRBJ2-5; 8 bases agree with TRBD2. V was clipped by 0 bases and J by 5 bases; unmatched bases: 6. The length of the CDR3 is 15 residues. Germline-derived CDR1 and CDR2 are SGDLS and YYNGEE. CDR3 bases: TGTGCCAGCAGCGTAGCGGGCGGGGGGTTGGAGACCCAGTACTTC. It encodes CASSVAGGGLETQYF.

CDR3 coding DNA: TGTGCCAGCAGCTCCACTAGCGGGAGCTCCTACGAGCAGTACTTC. As protein: CASSSTSGSSYEQYF. The chain uses TRBV5-6 and TRBJ2-7, with 11 bases fitting TRBD2. The germline gives CDR1 SGHDT, CDR2 YYEEEE. This CDR3 contains 15 residues. The ends lost 3 bases at V and 0 bases at J; junction bases unmatched: 2. Supplemented by reference TRBV5-6 and TRBJ2-7, the full variable domain reads DAGVTQSPTHLIKTRGQQVTLRCSPKSGHDTVSWYQQALGQGPQFIFQYYEEEERQRGNFPDRFSGHQFPNYSSELNVNALLLGDSALYLCASSSTSGSSYEQYFGPGTRLTVT.

In this sample, this clone turned up a few times. The V and J genes are TRBV6-4 and TRBJ2-1, with D hard to call. Germline V gene data show CDR1 as MRHNA and CDR2 as SNTAGT. The V gene lost 3 bases and the J gene lost 6 bases, with 9 bases spanning the gap. The CDR3 contains 13 residues. CDR3 sequence reads: CASSEVDRNEQFF. CDR3 sequence (DNA): TGTGCCAGCAGTGAAGTGGACCGCAATGAGCAGTTCTTC.

The gene calls are TRBV18 and TRBJ1-5; no firm D call. This CDR3 spans 15 amino acids. The V end lost 3 bases, the J end lost 5 bases, and 14 bases lay between the germline ends. Germline V gene sequence: CDR1 KGHSH, CDR2 LQKENI. CDR3 in amino acids: CASSPDRWRDQPQHF. CDR3 bases: TGTGCCAGCTCACCGGATAGGTGGCGGGATCAGCCCCAGCATTTT.

V and J are TRBV27 and TRBJ2-2, with D perhaps assigned TRBD1 or TRBD2 (6 bases each). The CDR3 has 17 residues. Trimming shortened V by 3 bases and J by 0 bases, and 14 bases separated the two germline ends. Germline V gene lookup returns CDR1 MNHEY and CDR2 SMNVEV (reference sequence). CDR3 loop: CASSFHRGTTNTGELFF. DNA of the CDR3: TGTGCCAGCAGTTTTCATCGCGGGACAACGAACACCGGGGAGCTGTTTTTT.

The chain carries TRBV19 and TRBJ1-1, with D possibly TRBD1 on 6 matching bases. Between the trimmed V and J ends, which lost 9 bases and 2 bases, there was a span of 13 bases. CDR1 is LNHDA, CDR2 SQIVND, per germline (reference sequence). This CDR3 contains 13 residues. The CDR3 reads CASSRGANTEAFF. The CDR3, as DNA: TGTGCCAGCTCGAGGGGGGCCAACACTGAAGCTTTCTTT. Full variable domain (remainder filled in from reference TRBV19 and TRBJ1-1): DGGITQSPKYLFRKEGQNVTLSCEQNLNHDAMYWYRQDPGQGLRLIYYSQIVNDFQKGDIAEGYSVSREKKESFPLTVTSAQKNPTAFYLCASSRGANTEAFFGQGTRLTVV.

V and J are TRBV7-2 and TRBJ2-5, with TRBD1 matching over 7 bases. The J call may be incorrect, as the DNA end agrees better with TRBJ2-7. This CDR3 has 15 residues. CDR1 and CDR2 from the germline V gene are SGHTA and FQGNSA. The CDR3 DNA sequence: TGTGCCAGCAGCTTAGGGACAGGACTGTCCTACGAGCAGTACTTC. Its protein product is CASSLGTGLSYEQYF.

The V and J genes are TRBV5-1 and TRBJ2-7, with TRBD1 matching over 9 bases. J gave up 3 bases and V 3 bases, and 4 bases lay outside the gene matches. The length of the CDR3 is 14 residues. Germline V gene lookup returns CDR1 SGHRS and CDR2 YFSETQ. CDR3 residues: CASSSGQGYYEQYF. In DNA, the CDR3 is TGCGCCAGCAGCTCGGGACAGGGTTACTACGAGCAGTACTTC.

The chain joins TRBV11-2 to TRBJ2-1; D gene unclear. Germline lookup yields CDR1 SGHAT and CDR2 FQNNGV. This CDR3 comprises 12 residues. Trimming cost V 3 bases and J 4 bases, with 4 bases left between them. CDR3 region: CASSFGYNEQFF. CDR3 sequence (DNA): TGTGCCAGCAGCTTCGGTTACAATGAGCAGTTCTTC.

The chain recombines TRBV28 with TRBJ1-5; 7 nucleotides match TRBD1. V was clipped by 7 bases and J by 6 bases; unmatched bases: 12. The germline gives CDR1 MDHEN, CDR2 SYDVKM. The CDR3 extends over 15 amino acids. This chain's CDR3 is CASTTTGLVSQPQHF. The CDR3 DNA follows: TGTGCCAGCACCACGACAGGGCTGGTTAGTCAGCCCCAGCATTTT. Filled out from reference TRBV28 and TRBJ1-5, the complete variable domain reads DVKVTQSSRYLVKRTGEKVFLECVQDMDHENMFWYRQDPGLGLRLIYFSYDVKMKEKGDIPEGYSVSREKKERFSLILESASTNQTSMYLCASTTTGLVSQPQHFGDGTRLSIL.

The J gene is TRBJ2-1, the V gene TRBV25-1; TRBD2 matches 13 bases. The CDR3 is 15 amino acids. Germline V gene data show CDR1 as MGHDK and CDR2 as SYGVNS. The J segment lost 6 bases and the V segment lost 6 bases, leaving 5 bases of the junction unmatched. CDR3 in DNA: TGTGCCAGCAGCGAAACTAGCGGGGGGGCCAATGAGCAGTTCTTC. Residues: CASSETSGGANEQFF.

J is TRBJ1-2 and V is TRBV21-1; TRBD1 reflects the table's D call only, with no check against the DNA. TRBV21-1 is assigned pseudogene status. This CDR3 has 13 amino acids. This CDR3 reads CASSKDRGYGYTF. In DNA, the CDR3 is TGTGCCAGCAGCAAAGACAGGGGCTATGGCTACACCTTC.